This T cell receptor beta chain was captured by sequencing in a study of neurological immune-mediated disorders. CDR1 is SGHTA, CDR2 FQGNSA, per germline. This CDR3 comprises 15 residues. TCRdb independently ran MiXCR on the 5' RACE reads; one entry per CDR3 protein. The sample has roughly 24,000 distinct CDR3 sequences; about 13% are singletons. The study built unsorted libraries from 2 million PBMCs kept at -80 C. The sequencing input was PBMCs. V usage is TRBV7-2 and J usage is TRBJ2-7; 12 positions match TRBD1. The TCR sequence derives from a woman in her fifties or sixties with HTLV-1-associated myelopathy (HAM/TSP). The CDR3 nucleotides read TGTTCTAGCAGCTGGGGACAGGGGGCAGGTCTCGAGCAGTACTTC. Translated: CSSSWGQGAGLEQYF.